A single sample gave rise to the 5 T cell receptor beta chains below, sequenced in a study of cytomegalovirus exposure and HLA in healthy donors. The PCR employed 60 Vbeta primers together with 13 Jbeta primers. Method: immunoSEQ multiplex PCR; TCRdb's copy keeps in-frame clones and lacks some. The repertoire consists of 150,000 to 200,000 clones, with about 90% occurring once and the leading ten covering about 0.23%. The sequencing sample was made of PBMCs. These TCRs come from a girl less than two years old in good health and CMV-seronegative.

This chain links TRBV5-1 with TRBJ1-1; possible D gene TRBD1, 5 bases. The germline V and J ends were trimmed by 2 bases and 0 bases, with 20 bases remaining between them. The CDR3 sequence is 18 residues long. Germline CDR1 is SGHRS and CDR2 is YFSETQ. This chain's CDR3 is CASSFRGTTPSMNTEAFF. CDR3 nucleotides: TGCGCCAGCAGCTTTAGGGGTACGACCCCATCCATGAACACTGAAGCTTTCTTT.

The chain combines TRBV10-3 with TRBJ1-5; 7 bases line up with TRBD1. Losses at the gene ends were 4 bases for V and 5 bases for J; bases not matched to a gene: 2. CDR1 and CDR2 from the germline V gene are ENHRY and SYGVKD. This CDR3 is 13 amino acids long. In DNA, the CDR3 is TGTGCCATCAGTGGACAGGGAGATCAGCCCCAGCATTTT. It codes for CAISGQGDQPQHF.

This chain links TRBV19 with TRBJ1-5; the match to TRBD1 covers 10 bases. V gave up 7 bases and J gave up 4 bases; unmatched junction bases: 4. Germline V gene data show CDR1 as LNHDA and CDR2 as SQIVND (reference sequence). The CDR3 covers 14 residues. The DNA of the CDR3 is TGTGCCAGTACCCGACAGGGGGCGAATCAGCCCCAGCATTTT. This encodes CASTRQGANQPQHF.

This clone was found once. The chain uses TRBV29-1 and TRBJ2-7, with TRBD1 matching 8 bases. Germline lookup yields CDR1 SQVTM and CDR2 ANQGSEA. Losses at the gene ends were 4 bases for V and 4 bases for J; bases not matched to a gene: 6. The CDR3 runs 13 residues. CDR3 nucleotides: TGCAGCGTTGGAGGCGGACAGGGTTACGAGCAGTACTTC. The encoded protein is CSVGGGQGYEQYF.

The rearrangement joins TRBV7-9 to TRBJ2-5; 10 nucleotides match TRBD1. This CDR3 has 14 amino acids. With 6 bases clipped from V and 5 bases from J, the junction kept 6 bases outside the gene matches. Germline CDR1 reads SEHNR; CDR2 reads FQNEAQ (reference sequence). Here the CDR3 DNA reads TGTGCCAGCAGGAGACAGGGGGCGAGGGAGACCCAGTACTTC. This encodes CASRRQGARETQYF.